One and the same sample provided the 30 T cell receptor beta chains below, sequenced in a study of blood T cell repertoires in COVID-19. Assay used: immunoSEQ multiplex PCR; TCRdb lists only in-frame clones, some missing. Of 180,000 or so clones in the sample, about 88% were seen once. The specimen was PBMCs or T cells enriched from blood (not recorded which). Receptors originate from a woman aged 18-35 years who had recovered from COVID-19.

V usage is TRBV3-1 (or the pseudogene TRBV3-2) and J usage is TRBJ2-3; the match to TRBD2 covers 8 bases. Germline CDR1 LGHDT, CDR2 YNNKEL (reference sequence). With V trimmed by 2 bases and J by 5 bases, 15 bases remained unmatched. CDR3 size: 18 residues. CDR3 nucleotides: TGTGCCAGCAGCCAATCCCGCCGGGGAAGCGGGAGAATAGATACGCAGTATTTT. Protein sequence: CASSQSRRGSGRIDTQYF.

The J gene is TRBJ2-5, the V gene TRBV7-9, with D perhaps matching TRBD2 (6 bases). With 1 base removed from V and 3 bases from J, the gap between germline ends came to 21 bases. Germline values: CDR1 SEHNR, CDR2 FQNEAQ (reference sequence). This CDR3 is 18 amino acids long. The CDR3 DNA reads as TGTGCCAGCAGCTTAGAGTTTTTGGAGGGCCTGAGGAAAGAGACCCAGTACTTC. Translating it yields CASSLEFLEGLRKETQYF. The full variable domain, its missing parts supplied by reference TRBV7-9 and TRBJ2-5, is DTGVSQNPRHKITKRGQNVTFRCDPISEHNRLYWYRQTLGQGPEFLTYFQNEAQLEKSRLLSDRFSAERPKGSFSTLEIQRTEQGDSAMYLCASSLEFLEGLRKETQYFGPGTRLLVL.

V gene TRBV5-1 combines with J gene TRBJ1-1; TRBD1 matches at 8 bases. Germline CDR1 is SGHRS and CDR2 is YFSETQ. V trimming: 4 bases; J trimming: 1 base; junction bases outside the gene matches: 3. The CDR3 has 14 amino acids. In nucleotides, the CDR3 is TGCGCCAGCAGCGGAGGACAGGGGAACACTGAAGCTTTCTTT. It specifies CASSGGQGNTEAFF.

The V and J genes are TRBV27 and TRBJ2-7; 7 bases are a match to TRBD1. This CDR3 spans 12 amino acids. V shed 8 bases and J 6 bases; nucleotides not matched to a gene: 7. Per the germline V gene, CDR1 is MNHEY and CDR2 is SMNVEV (reference sequence). In nucleotides, the CDR3 is TGTGCCAGCGGACGACAGGGAGCCGAGCAGTACTTC. Translation gives CASGRQGAEQYF.

This chain links TRBV6-5 with TRBJ1-1; 8 nucleotides agree with TRBD1. V gave up 1 base and J gave up 7 bases; unmatched junction bases: 8. Germline loops: CDR1 MNHEY, CDR2 SVGAGI. This CDR3 region has 15 residues. For the CDR3, the DNA is TGTGCCAGCAGTTACTACGGACAGGGAACAGGTGAAGCTTTCTTT. The encoded protein is CASSYYGQGTGEAFF.

The genes are TRBV11-2 and TRBJ2-1, with 7 bases identical to TRBD1. The CDR3 covers 12 residues. CDR1 SGHAT and CDR2 FQNNGV come from the germline V gene. J gave up 6 bases and V 4 bases, and 0 bases lay outside the gene matches. CDR3 protein: CASSSGGNEQFF. The CDR3 DNA sequence: TGTGCCAGCAGCTCAGGGGGCAATGAGCAGTTCTTC. Complete variable domain (other parts from reference TRBV11-2 and TRBJ2-1): EAGVAQSPRYKIIEKRQSVAFWCNPISGHATLYWYQQILGQGPKLLIQFQNNGVVDDSQLPKDRFSAERLKGVDSTLKIQPAKLEDSAVYLCASSSGGNEQFFGPGTRLTVL.

This chain links TRBV6-5 with TRBJ2-7; 10 bases agree with TRBD2. Germline loops: CDR1 MNHEY, CDR2 SVGAGI. CDR3 length equals 16 residues. V lost 0 bases, J lost 5 bases, and 7 bases stayed unmatched. In nucleotides, the CDR3 is TGTGCCAGCAGTTACTCGATGCTAGCGGGAGTGAACGAGCAGTACTTC. Amino acids: CASSYSMLAGVNEQYF.

The V and J genes are TRBV29-1 and TRBJ2-5, with 7 bases matching TRBD2. The V gene's germline CDR1 is SQVTM and CDR2 ANQGSEA. The CDR3 loop spans 12 amino acids. After removal of 5 bases from V and 5 bases from J, the junction contained 5 bases not matched to a gene. The chain's CDR3 is CSVWTSWETQYF. The CDR3 nucleotides read TGCAGCGTTTGGACTAGTTGGGAGACCCAGTACTTC.

The gene calls are TRBV4-1 and TRBJ1-3; TRBD1 is a possible D gene (5 bases). The CDR3 runs 17 residues. CDR1 and CDR2 (germline): MGHRA, YSYEKL. The V gene lost 6 bases and the J gene lost 0 bases, with 18 bases spanning the gap. The DNA of the CDR3 is TGCGCCAGCAGGGTTACAAGTGGGGCAGGCTCTGGAAACACCATATATTTT. This encodes CASRVTSGAGSGNTIYF.

The chain links TRBV19 to TRBJ1-2; the D gene is possibly TRBD1 (6 bases). Trimming shortened V by 3 bases and J by 4 bases, and 15 bases separated the two germline ends. CDR1 and CDR2 from the germline V gene are LNHDA and SQIVND (reference sequence). The length of the CDR3 is 15 residues. CDR3 bases: TGTGCCAGTAGTATTGGAGGACAGCCATCCTATGGCTACACCTTC. This codes for CASSIGGQPSYGYTF.

The V gene is TRBV29-1, the J gene TRBJ2-1, with D tentatively TRBD1 (6 bases). Germline CDR1 reads SQVTM; CDR2 reads ANQGSEA. There are 14 residues in the CDR3. V dropped 4 bases and J dropped 0 bases, with 10 bases sitting between them. The CDR3 DNA sequence: TGCAGCGTTGCAACAGGGAACTCCTACAATGAGCAGTTCTTC. Protein: CSVATGNSYNEQFF.

This clone was detected a few times. The chain couples TRBV9 to TRBJ1-6; 8 bases agree with TRBD1. Trimming removed 3 bases from V and 7 bases from J; junction bases left unmatched: 9. Germline V CDR1 and CDR2: SGDLS, YYNGEE. This CDR3 region has 16 residues. The CDR3 loop is CASSAGGNRGNSPLHF. The CDR3, as DNA: TGTGCCAGCAGCGCGGGCGGGAACAGGGGGAATTCACCCCTCCACTTT.

This rearrangement joins TRBV4-1 to TRBJ2-3; TRBD2 might be the D (6 bases). Germline CDR1 reads MGHRA; CDR2 reads YSYEKL. With 1 base removed from V and 0 bases from J, the gap between germline ends came to 17 bases. The CDR3 has 18 amino acids. The CDR3 spells CASSQVGRKRASTDTQYF. CDR3 nucleotides: TGCGCCAGCAGCCAAGTAGGGAGAAAGCGGGCAAGCACAGATACGCAGTATTTT.

This clone has only one observation. The V gene is TRBV5-1, the J gene TRBJ2-1; 7 bases match TRBD1. Germline CDR1 SGHRS, CDR2 YFSETQ. V shed 0 bases and J 4 bases; nucleotides not matched to a gene: 4. The CDR3 extends over 15 amino acids. CDR3: CASSLETGSYNEQFF. The CDR3 region has the DNA TGCGCCAGCAGCTTGGAGACAGGGAGTTACAATGAGCAGTTCTTC.

The rearrangement uses TRBV4-1 and TRBJ2-7, with 8 bases identical to TRBD2. V shed 0 bases, J shed 3 bases, and the junction held 4 bases outside the gene matches. The germline CDR1 and CDR2 sequences are MGHRA and YSYEKL. There are 15 residues in the CDR3. The CDR3 spells CASSQELAGLYEQYF. Written as DNA, the CDR3 is TGCGCCAGCAGCCAAGAGCTAGCGGGTCTCTACGAGCAGTACTTC.

The chain uses TRBV5-1 and TRBJ1-1; D not resolved. Germline assignment: CDR1 SGHRS and CDR2 YFSETQ. V lost 0 bases and J 3 bases, leaving 9 bases between the germline ends. The CDR3 loop spans 14 amino acids. CDR3 nucleotides: TGCGCCAGCAGCTTGGTAGCTGGCGACACTGAAGCTTTCTTT. Translated: CASSLVAGDTEAFF.

DNA of the CDR3: TGTGCCATCAGTGAGTCGAAGGTGGGGCTAGCGGGGGTTCACAATGAGCAGTTCTTC. Protein: CAISESKVGLAGVHNEQFF. The J gene is TRBJ2-1, the V gene TRBV10-3; 10 bases line up with TRBD2. This CDR3 contains 19 residues. With 0 bases clipped from V and 5 bases from J, the junction kept 13 bases outside the gene matches. The germline V gene has CDR1 ENHRY and CDR2 SYGVKD.

The genes are TRBV7-3 and TRBJ2-2, with D possibly being TRBD1 (6 bases). Trimming took off 0 bases at V and 2 bases at J, with 10 bases between the two ends. The CDR3 spans 16 residues. Germline-derived CDR1 and CDR2 are SGHTA and FQGTGA. The CDR3 coding sequence is TGTGCCAGCAGCTTAACGCCAGGGGCCAACACCGGGGAGCTGTTTTTT. Amino acid sequence: CASSLTPGANTGELFF. Supplemented by reference TRBV7-3 and TRBJ2-2, the full variable domain reads GAGVSQTPSNKVTEKGKYVELRCDPISGHTALYWYRQSLGQGPEFLIYFQGTGAADDSGLPNDRFFAVRPEGSVSTLKIQRTERGDSAVYLCASSLTPGANTGELFFGEGSRLTVL.

The J gene is TRBJ2-1, the V gene TRBV29-1, with 8 positions matching TRBD1. This CDR3 has 14 residues. Per germline, CDR1 SQVTM and CDR2 ANQGSEA. The trim removed 7 bases at V and 3 bases at J, leaving 8 bases unmatched. CDR3 region: CSARGTGDYNEQFF. CDR3 nucleotide sequence: TGCAGCGCCCGCGGGACAGGTGACTACAATGAGCAGTTCTTC.

V and J are TRBV9 and TRBJ2-2; 9 nucleotides align to TRBD2. The J segment lost 4 bases and the V segment lost 6 bases, leaving 7 bases of the junction unmatched. Germline lookup yields CDR1 SGDLS and CDR2 YYNGEE. The CDR3 is made up of 15 amino acids. The CDR3 nucleotides are TGTGCCAGCACCCGCGGACTAGCGTCCACCGGGGAGCTGTTTTTT. It encodes CASTRGLASTGELFF.

The chain recombines TRBV28 with TRBJ2-7, with a tentative D call TRBD2 (6 bases). Germline loops: CDR1 MDHEN, CDR2 SYDVKM. The CDR3 totals 14 residues. The V end lost 6 bases, the J end lost 6 bases, and 18 bases lay between the germline ends. Here the CDR3 reads CASSHGVTGSEQYF. In DNA, the CDR3 is TGTGCCAGCAGCCATGGGGTCACCGGGAGCGAGCAGTACTTC.

This chain uses TRBV6-5 with TRBJ2-7; TRBD2 aligns across 14 bases. The V gene's germline CDR1 is MNHEY and CDR2 SVGAGI. The CDR3 loop spans 15 amino acids. Unmatched junction bases numbered 2, after V lost 4 bases and J lost 3 bases. This CDR3 is CASSLTSGGGYEQYF. For the CDR3, the DNA is TGTGCCAGCAGTTTGACTAGCGGGGGGGGCTACGAGCAGTACTTC.

This chain joins TRBV2 and TRBJ1-2; 10 bases line up with TRBD1. V lost 0 bases, J lost 1 base, and 8 bases stayed unmatched. The CDR3 is made up of 18 amino acids. Germline assignment: CDR1 SNHLY and CDR2 FYNNEI. The CDR3 DNA reads TGTGCCAGCAGTGAAGCGCGGGACAGGGGTGAGAATAACTATGGCTACACCTTC. It translates to CASSEARDRGENNYGYTF.

The V gene is TRBV28, the J gene TRBJ2-1, with 11 bases fitting TRBD2. The germline V gene encodes CDR1 MDHEN and CDR2 SYDVKM. The CDR3 contains 14 residues. The ends lost 10 bases at V and 7 bases at J; junction bases unmatched: 9. The CDR3 sequence is CATQTSGKVNEQFF. The CDR3 DNA is TGTGCCACCCAGACTAGCGGGAAAGTAAATGAGCAGTTCTTC.

V is TRBV6-5 and J is TRBJ1-5; TRBD1 might be the D (6 bases). The CDR3 loop spans 16 amino acids. V lost 2 bases, J lost 6 bases, and 17 bases lay in between. From germline, CDR1 is MNHEY and CDR2 SVGAGI. CDR3 sequence (DNA): TGTGCCAGCAGTTACGGATTCCCAGGGGCAGGTCAGCCCCAGCATTTT. It is translated as CASSYGFPGAGQPQHF.

This chain joins TRBV7-9 and TRBJ2-1; weak D call: TRBD1 (6 bases). The germline gives CDR1 SEHNR, CDR2 FQNEAQ (reference sequence). Trimming took off 5 bases at V and 4 bases at J, with 15 bases between the two ends. CDR3 length: 15 residues. CDR3 nucleotide sequence: TGTGCCAGCAGCCCACAGTGGGGGCCTTACAATGAGCAGTTCTTC. Its protein is CASSPQWGPYNEQFF.

The chain combines TRBV28 with TRBJ2-2; D is unresolved. V lost 3 bases and J lost 3, with 8 bases in between. CDR3 length: 14 amino acids. Germline CDR1 is MDHEN and CDR2 is SYDVKM. CDR3 loop: CASSFRPDTGELFF. CDR3 nucleotides: TGTGCCAGCAGTTTTCGTCCGGACACCGGGGAGCTGTTTTTT.

The J gene is TRBJ2-3, the V gene TRBV28, with a weak D call TRBD1 (6 bases). Germline CDR1 MDHEN, CDR2 SYDVKM. V dropped 3 bases and J dropped 0 bases, with 10 bases sitting between them. This CDR3 is built from 15 residues. The CDR3 sequence is CASSLWGLSTDTQYF. The CDR3 region has the DNA TGTGCCAGCAGTTTGTGGGGGCTAAGCACAGATACGCAGTATTTT.

The chain couples TRBV13 to TRBJ2-1; a possible D gene is TRBD2 (5 bases). The CDR3 loop spans 14 amino acids. Trimming took 5 bases from V and 16 from J, leaving 24 bases between them. CDR1 is PRHDT and CDR2 is FYEKMQ in the germline V gene (reference sequence). For the CDR3, the DNA is TGTGCCAGCAGCGTAACCGGCCTTGCTAGCCCCCACTTCTTC. Its protein is CASSVTGLASPHFF.

The chain employs TRBV4-2 and TRBJ2-1, with TRBD1 identical over 11 bases. With V trimmed by 1 base and J by 8 bases, 7 bases remained unmatched. The V gene's germline CDR1 is LGHNA and CDR2 YNFKEQ. The CDR3 length is 16 residues. CDR3 loop: CASSQAGGTGGDEQFF. DNA for the CDR3: TGTGCCAGCAGCCAAGCCGGCGGGACAGGGGGGGATGAGCAGTTCTTC.